One T cell receptor beta chain is described in this entry. PCR employed 60 Vbeta and 13 Jbeta primers. Assay: immunoSEQ multiplex PCR; the TCRdb copy retains only in-frame clones and omits some. The sample includes roughly 100,000 clones, under 65% of them seen just once. The data were taken from a study of cytomegalovirus exposure and HLA in healthy donors. Trimming took off 5 bases at V and 5 bases at J, with 9 bases between the two ends. Germline V gene data show CDR1 as KGHSH and CDR2 as LQKENI. This CDR3 has 12 residues. The genes are TRBV18 and TRBJ1-2; the D gene is possibly TRBD1 (5 bases). Material for sequencing was PBMCs. This TCR derives from a man between 60 and 75 years old in good health and CMV-seronegative. The CDR3 DNA follows: TGTGCCAGCTCAGGGGACTTGTATGGCTACACCTTC. Encoded protein: CASSGDLYGYTF. Filled out from reference TRBV18 and TRBJ1-2, the complete variable domain reads NAGVMQNPRHLVRRRGQEARLRCSPMKGHSHVYWYRQLPEEGLKFMVYLQKENIIDESGMPKERFSAEFPKEGPSILRIQQVVRGDSAAYFCASSGDLYGYTFGSGTRLTVV.